A single sample is the source of the 5 T cell receptor beta chains below, sequenced in a study of spatial heterogeneity in lung cancer (dated by TCRdb to the late 2010s). The library was generated by 5' RACE. TCRdb shows the sequencer as NextSeq 500. The public reads were quality trimmed at Q25 with fastp and then assembled into clones with MiXCR by TCRdb, keeping productive beta chains. Each CDR3 protein appears once, grouped with its most common genes and DNA. This sample holds more than 40,000 distinct CDR3 sequences; 20% to 25% were observed only once. Approximately 7.2% of the sample is taken by the ten largest. The time point label corresponds to: blood at routine non-recurrence follow-up after resection. This specimen consisted of PBMCs, obtained at follow-up. The receptor source for this set is a female donor with early-stage non-small cell lung cancer.

This chain links TRBV11-3 with TRBJ2-3; D unresolved. Trimming pared 5 bases from V and 1 base from J, leaving 13 bases between. The CDR3 loop spans 15 amino acids. CDR1 SGHNT and CDR2 YENEEA come from the germline V gene. The CDR3 sequence is CASSPRVGGTDTQYF. Here the CDR3 DNA reads TGTGCCAGCAGCCCACGGGTTGGGGGCACAGATACGCAGTATTTT.

This clonotype has a count of ten or more. This sequence joins TRBV5-1 and TRBJ2-5; 7 positions agree with TRBD1. The CDR3 is 14 residues long. CDR1 is SGHRS, CDR2 YFSETQ, per germline. J was trimmed by 2 bases and V by 4 bases; bases with no gene match: 5. CDR3 protein: CASSGGQKQETQYF. CDR3 in DNA: TGCGCCAGCAGCGGGGGACAGAAACAAGAGACCCAGTACTTC.

This clonotype was seen more than once but under ten times. V gene TRBV19 combines with J gene TRBJ1-6; D not certain. The V and J ends lost 5 bases and 8 bases respectively, with 19 bases between them. The CDR3 is 16 amino acids. Germline CDR1 LNHDA, CDR2 SQIVND (reference sequence). CDR3 amino acids: CASSLDHTGNHSPLHF. DNA of the CDR3: TGTGCCAGTAGTTTGGACCATACTGGGAATCATTCACCCCTCCACTTT.

This clonotype occurred a few times. This rearrangement joins TRBV13 to TRBJ2-3, with TRBD1 matching 7 bases. Germline-derived CDR1 and CDR2 are PRHDT and FYEKMQ (reference sequence). The CDR3 runs 15 residues. With V trimmed by 5 bases and J by 0 bases, 5 bases remained unmatched. In DNA form, the CDR3 reads TGTGCCAGCAGCACCGGGACAGCTAGCACAGATACGCAGTATTTT. This translates into CASSTGTASTDTQYF.

This clonotype occurred many times. This sequence joins TRBV6-5 and TRBJ1-4; D is ambiguous. Germline V CDR1 and CDR2: MNHEY, SVGAGI. V dropped 0 bases and J dropped 8 bases, with 10 bases sitting between them. CDR3 length: 14 amino acids. CDR3 sequence: CASSYSSGREKLFF. As DNA, the CDR3 is TGTGCCAGCAGTTACTCGAGTGGTAGAGAAAAACTGTTTTTT.